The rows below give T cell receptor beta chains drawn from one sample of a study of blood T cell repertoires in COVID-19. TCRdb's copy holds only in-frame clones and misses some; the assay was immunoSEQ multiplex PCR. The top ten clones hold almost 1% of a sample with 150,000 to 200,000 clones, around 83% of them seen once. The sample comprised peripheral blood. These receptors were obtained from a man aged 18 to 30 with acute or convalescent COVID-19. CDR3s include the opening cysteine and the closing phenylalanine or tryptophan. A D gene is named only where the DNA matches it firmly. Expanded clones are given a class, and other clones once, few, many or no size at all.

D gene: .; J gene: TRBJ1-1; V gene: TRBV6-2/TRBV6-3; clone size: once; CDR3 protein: CASSYGLLRDTEAFF; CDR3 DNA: TGTGCCAGCAGTTACGGTCTCTTACGGGACACTGAAGCTTTCTTT
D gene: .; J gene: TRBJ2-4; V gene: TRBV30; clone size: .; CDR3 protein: CAWSRGNIQYF; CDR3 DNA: TGTGCCTGGAGTCGCGGAAACATTCAGTACTTC
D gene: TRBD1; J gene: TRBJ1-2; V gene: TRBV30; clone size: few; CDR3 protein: CAWSVPDRGRDGYTF; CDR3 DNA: TGTGCCTGGAGTGTACCCGACAGGGGTCGGGATGGCTACACCTTC
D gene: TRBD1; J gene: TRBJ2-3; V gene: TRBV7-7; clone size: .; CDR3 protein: CASSLTGGAADTQYF; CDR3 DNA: TGTGCCAGCAGCCTGACAGGGGGCGCGGCAGATACGCAGTATTTT
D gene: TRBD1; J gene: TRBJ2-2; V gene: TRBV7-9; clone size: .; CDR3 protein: CASRDPGQGAWTGELFF; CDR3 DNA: TGTGCCAGCAGGGATCCGGGACAGGGGGCTTGGACCGGGGAGCTGTTTTTT
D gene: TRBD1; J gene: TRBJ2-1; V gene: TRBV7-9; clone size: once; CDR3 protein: CASRQYLGTDGDEQFF; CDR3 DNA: TGTGCCAGCAGACAGTACCTGGGGACAGATGGCGATGAGCAGTTCTTC
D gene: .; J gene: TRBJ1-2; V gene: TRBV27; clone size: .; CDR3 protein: CASSLSNLGGTGGYTF; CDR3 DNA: TGTGCCAGCAGTTTATCGAATTTAGGCGGGACGGGCGGCTACACCTTC
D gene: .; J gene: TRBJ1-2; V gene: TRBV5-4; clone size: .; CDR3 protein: CASSGGTGVNYGYTF; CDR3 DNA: TGTGCCAGCAGCGGAGGGACGGGGGTTAACTATGGCTACACCTTC
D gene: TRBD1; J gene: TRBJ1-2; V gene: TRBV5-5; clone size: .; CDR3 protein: CASREGQSIGYTF; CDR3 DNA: TGTGCCAGCAGGGAGGGACAGTCCATTGGCTACACCTTC
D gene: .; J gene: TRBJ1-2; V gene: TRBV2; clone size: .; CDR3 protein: CASSELLRGRRSLYGYTF; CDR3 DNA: TGTGCCAGCAGTGAACTTCTTAGGGGCAGGCGCTCTCTCTATGGCTACACCTTC
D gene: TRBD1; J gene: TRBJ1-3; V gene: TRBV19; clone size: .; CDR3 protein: CASTTTGAGNTIYF; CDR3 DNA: TGTGCCAGTACCACGACAGGGGCCGGAAACACCATATATTTT
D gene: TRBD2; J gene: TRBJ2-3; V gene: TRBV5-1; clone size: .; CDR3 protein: CPSSLGRGGDTQYF; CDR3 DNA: TGCCCCAGCAGCTTGGGGCGGGGGGGCGATACGCAGTATTTT
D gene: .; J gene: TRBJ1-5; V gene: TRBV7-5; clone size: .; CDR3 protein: CARSFQGCQPQHF; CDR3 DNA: TGTGCCAGAAGCTTCCAGGGTTGTCAGCCCCAGCATTTT
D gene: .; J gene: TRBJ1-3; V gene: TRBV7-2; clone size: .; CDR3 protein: CASSTQGSGNTIYF; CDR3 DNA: TGTGCCAGCAGTACGCAGGGCTCTGGAAACACCATATATTTT
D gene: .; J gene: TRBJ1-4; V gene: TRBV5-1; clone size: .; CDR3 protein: CASSLQGGSGEKLFF; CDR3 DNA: TGCGCCAGCAGCTTGCAGGGCGGCAGTGGCGAAAAACTGTTTTTT
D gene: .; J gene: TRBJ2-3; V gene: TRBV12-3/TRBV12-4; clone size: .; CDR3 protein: CASSTGLGDTQYF; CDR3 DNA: TGTGCCAGCAGTACAGGGCTCGGGGATACGCAGTATTTT
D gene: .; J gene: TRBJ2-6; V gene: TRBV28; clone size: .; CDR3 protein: CAGSQGSGANVLTF; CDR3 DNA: TGTGCAGGCTCGCAGGGGTCTGGGGCCAACGTCCTGACTTTC
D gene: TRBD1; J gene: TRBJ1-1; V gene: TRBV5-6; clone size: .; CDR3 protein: CASSNWDSPTEAFF; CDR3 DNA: TGTGCCAGCAGCAATTGGGACAGCCCCACTGAAGCTTTCTTT
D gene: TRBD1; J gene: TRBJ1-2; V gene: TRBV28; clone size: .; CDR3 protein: CASSLSSGTGGYGYTF; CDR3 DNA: TGTGCCAGCAGTTTATCCTCCGGGACAGGGGGTTATGGCTACACCTTC
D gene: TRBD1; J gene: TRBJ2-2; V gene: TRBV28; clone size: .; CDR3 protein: CASSLPGQGRVLTGELFF; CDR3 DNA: TGTGCCAGCAGTTTACCGGGACAGGGGAGGGTTCTAACCGGGGAGCTGTTTTTT
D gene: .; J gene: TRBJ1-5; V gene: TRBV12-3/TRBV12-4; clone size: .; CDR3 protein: CASSFRGNQPQHF; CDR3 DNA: TGTGCCAGCAGTTTTAGGGGTAATCAGCCCCAGCATTTT
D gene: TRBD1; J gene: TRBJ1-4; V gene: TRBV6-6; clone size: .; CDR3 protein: CASSQSGTGVINEKLFF; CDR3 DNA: TGTGCCAGCAGTCAATCCGGGACAGGGGTGATTAATGAAAAACTGTTTTTT
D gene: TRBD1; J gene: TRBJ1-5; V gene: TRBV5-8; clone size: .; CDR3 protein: CASSLGFTGGSQPQHF; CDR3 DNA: TGTGCCAGCAGCTTGGGCTTTACAGGGGGCTCTCAGCCCCAGCATTTT
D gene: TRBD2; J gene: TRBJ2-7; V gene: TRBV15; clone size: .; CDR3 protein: CATSRDNGGGYEQYF; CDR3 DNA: TGTGCCACCAGCAGAGATAACGGGGGGGGCTACGAGCAGTACTTC
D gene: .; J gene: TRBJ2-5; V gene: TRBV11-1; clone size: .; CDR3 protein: CASSLDPQQETQYF; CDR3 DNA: TGTGCCAGCAGCTTAGACCCACAGCAAGAGACCCAGTACTTC
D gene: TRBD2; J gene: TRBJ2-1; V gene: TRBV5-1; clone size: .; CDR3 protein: CASRPELAGGPEQFF; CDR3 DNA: TGCGCCAGCAGGCCAGAACTAGCGGGGGGGCCTGAGCAGTTCTTC
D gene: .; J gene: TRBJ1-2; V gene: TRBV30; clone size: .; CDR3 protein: CAWSEANYTF; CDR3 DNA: TGTGCCTGGAGTGAAGCGAACTACACCTTC
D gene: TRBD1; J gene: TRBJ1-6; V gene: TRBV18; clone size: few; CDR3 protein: CASSSSGQLNSPLHF; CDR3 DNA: TGTGCCAGCTCATCGTCGGGACAGCTGAATTCACCCCTCCACTTT
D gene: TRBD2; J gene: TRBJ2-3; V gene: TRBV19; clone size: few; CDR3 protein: CASSSGGAGSSDTQYF; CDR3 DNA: TGTGCCAGTTCCAGCGGGGGGGCCGGTTCGTCAGATACGCAGTATTTT